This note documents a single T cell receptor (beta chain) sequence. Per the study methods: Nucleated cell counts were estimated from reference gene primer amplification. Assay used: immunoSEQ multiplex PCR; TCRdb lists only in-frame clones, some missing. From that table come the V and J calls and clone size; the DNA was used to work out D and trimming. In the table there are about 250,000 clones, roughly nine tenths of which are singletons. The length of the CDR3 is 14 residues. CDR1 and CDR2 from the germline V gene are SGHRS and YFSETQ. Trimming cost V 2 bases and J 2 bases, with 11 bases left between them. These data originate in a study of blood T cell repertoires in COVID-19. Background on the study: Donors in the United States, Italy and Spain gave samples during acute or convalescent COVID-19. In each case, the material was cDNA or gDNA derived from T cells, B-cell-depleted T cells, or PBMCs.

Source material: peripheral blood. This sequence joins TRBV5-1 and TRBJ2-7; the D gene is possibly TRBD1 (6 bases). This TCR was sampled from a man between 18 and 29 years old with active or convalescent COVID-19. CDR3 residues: CASSFGTSAYEQYF. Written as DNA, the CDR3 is TGCGCCAGCAGCTTTGGGACATCAGCCTACGAGCAGTACTTC.